Following are 20 T cell receptor beta chains from one sample sequenced in a study of T cells after somatic rescue of genetic block. Method: immunoSEQ multiplex PCR; TCRdb's copy keeps in-frame clones and lacks some. This repertoire shows roughly 120,000 clones, about 89% found once; its top ten account for approximately 1.5%. Specimen: peripheral blood mononuclear cells (PBMCs). All receptors come from a woman aged 18-29 years.

The chain uses TRBV6-6 and TRBJ2-3, with TRBD2 as a possible D gene (6 bases). V lost 5 bases to trimming and J lost 0 bases, with 15 bases between them. Germline-derived CDR1 and CDR2 are MNHNY and SVGAGI (reference sequence). The CDR3 has 16 residues. The CDR3 bases are TGTGCCAGCAGTCAGTCCGGTGGGACTAGCACAGATACGCAGTATTTT. Protein: CASSQSGGTSTDTQYF.

CDR3 sequence reads: CASSLYEGSYEQYF. CDR3 nucleotide sequence: TGTGCCAGCAGTTTATATGAGGGGTCCTACGAGCAGTACTTC. This rearrangement joins TRBV28 to TRBJ2-7, with D possibly being TRBD1 or TRBD2 (5 bases each). CDR1 MDHEN and CDR2 SYDVKM come from the germline V gene. The CDR3 is 14 amino acids. Trimming stripped 1 base from V and 1 base from J, with 8 bases between.

V gene TRBV10-2 combines with J gene TRBJ2-7, with D perhaps being TRBD1 or TRBD2 (5 bases each). CDR3 length: 14 residues. CDR1 is WSHSY, CDR2 SAAADI, per germline. Trimming pared 3 bases from V and 9 bases from J, leaving 18 bases between. DNA for the CDR3: TGCGCCAGCAGTGACCACGGGACCTCGGAGGCGCAGTACTTC. This translates into CASSDHGTSEAQYF.

V is TRBV10-3 and J is TRBJ2-3, with 7 positions matching TRBD1. CDR3 length: 13 residues. Per germline, CDR1 ENHRY and CDR2 SYGVKD. V was clipped by 6 bases and J by 2 bases; unmatched bases: 2. This CDR3 is CAISGTDTDTQYF. In nucleotides, the CDR3 is TGTGCCATCAGCGGGACAGACACAGATACGCAGTATTTT.

The V and J genes are TRBV28 and TRBJ1-1, with unresolved D. CDR1 MDHEN and CDR2 SYDVKM come from the germline V gene. Trimming stripped 10 bases from V and 6 bases from J, with 15 bases between. This CDR3 region has 12 residues. CDR3 sequence: CATVGSVPEAFF. For the CDR3, the DNA is TGTGCCACCGTCGGCAGCGTCCCTGAAGCTTTCTTT.

The chain employs TRBV5-1 and TRBJ2-7; possible D gene TRBD2, 6 bases. Germline V gene sequence: CDR1 SGHRS, CDR2 YFSETQ. Trimming stripped 4 bases from V and 3 bases from J, with 11 bases between. The CDR3 sequence is 13 residues long. CDR3 amino acids: CASSAGPLYEQYF. CDR3 in DNA: TGCGCCAGCAGCGCGGGACCACTCTACGAGCAGTACTTC.

Details on this clone: This sample includes further DNA sequences coding for the same CDR3. V gene TRBV4-3 combines with J gene TRBJ1-2; no definite D call. From germline, CDR1 is LGHNA and CDR2 YSLEER. V was pared by 0 bases and J by 4 bases, with 6 bases between. The CDR3 contains 13 residues. The CDR3 loop reads CASSQDGSYGYTF. The CDR3 bases are TGCGCCAGCAGCCAAGATGGGAGCTATGGCTACACCTTC.

This clone was counted once. The chain joins TRBV27 to TRBJ1-2; 9 bases agree with TRBD1. J gave up 1 base and V 6 bases, and 3 bases lay outside the gene matches. This CDR3 has 14 amino acids. Germline CDR1 is MNHEY and CDR2 is SMNVEV (reference sequence). The CDR3 coding sequence is TGTGCCAGCAGCCGGGACAGGGTTAACTATGGCTACACCTTC. Translated: CASSRDRVNYGYTF.

CDR3 nucleotide sequence: TGTGCCAGCTCGGGGACACCGGCCGATGAGCAGTTCTTC. Translated, it gives CASSGTPADEQFF. The rearrangement links TRBV18 to TRBJ2-1; D possibly corresponds to TRBD1 (6 bases). Trimming removed 6 bases from V and 8 bases from J, with 14 bases in between. There are 13 residues in the CDR3. CDR1 is KGHSH and CDR2 is LQKENI in the germline V gene.

The genes are TRBV19 and TRBJ2-2; D perhaps matches TRBD1 (6 bases). CDR1 LNHDA and CDR2 SQIVND come from the germline V gene (reference sequence). Trimming stripped 5 bases from V and 0 bases from J, with 13 bases between. The CDR3 covers 16 residues. The CDR3 is CASSHLSGANTGELFF. The CDR3 nucleotides read TGTGCCAGTAGTCATCTTTCAGGGGCGAACACCGGGGAGCTGTTTTTT.

In this sample, this clone turned up once. The V and J genes are TRBV28 and TRBJ1-1; 9 bases align to TRBD1. This CDR3 contains 15 residues. The germline V gene encodes CDR1 MDHEN and CDR2 SYDVKM. V lost 6 bases to trimming and J lost 1 base; unmatched junction nucleotides: 6. The CDR3 nucleotides are TGTGCCAGCAGAAATCCGGGACAGGGGAACACTGAAGCTTTCTTT. It yields the protein CASRNPGQGNTEAFF.

The V and J genes are TRBV19 and TRBJ2-1, with D possibly matching TRBD2 (5 bases). Between the trimmed V and J ends, which lost 6 bases and 1 base, there was a span of 13 bases. CDR1 LNHDA and CDR2 SQIVND come from the germline V gene (reference sequence). The CDR3 totals 15 residues. The CDR3 here is CASRTPGISYNEQFF. CDR3 DNA: TGTGCCAGTAGAACCCCCGGGATTTCCTACAATGAGCAGTTCTTC.

The genes are TRBV5-1 and TRBJ2-3; D might be TRBD2 (6 bases). Per the germline V gene, CDR1 is SGHRS and CDR2 is YFSETQ. The V gene lost 0 bases and the J gene lost 13 bases, with 18 bases spanning the gap. The CDR3 has 14 residues. CDR3 loop: CASSLGRAGEIEYF. CDR3 DNA: TGCGCCAGCAGCTTGGGGAGGGCCGGGGAGATAGAGTATTTT.

The chain joins TRBV27 to TRBJ1-6; 9 nucleotides agree with TRBD1. Germline-derived CDR1 and CDR2 are MNHEY and SMNVEV (reference sequence). The CDR3 has 15 amino acids. V shed 4 bases and J 10 bases; nucleotides not matched to a gene: 8. The CDR3 DNA follows: TGTGCCAGCAGTTCGGGGACAGGGTTCCAGTCACCCCTCCACTTT. Protein: CASSSGTGFQSPLHF.

This chain uses TRBV7-2 with TRBJ1-1, with TRBD1 as a possible D gene (6 bases). Germline CDR1 SGHTA, CDR2 FQGNSA. The CDR3 loop spans 15 amino acids. Trimming cost V 6 bases and J 1 base, with 15 bases left between them. The CDR3 DNA is TGTGCCAGCAGGTCCTACCGGGGGGCGAACACTGAAGCTTTCTTT. Protein: CASRSYRGANTEAFF.

The V gene is TRBV7-4, the J gene TRBJ1-2; a weak D match, TRBD1 (5 bases). Per germline, CDR1 SGHVT and CDR2 SQSDAQ. The CDR3 sequence is 16 residues long. V was clipped by 2 bases and J by 1 base, with 14 bases between them. The CDR3 is CASSLLLGPNNYGYTF. The CDR3 nucleotides read TGTGCCAGCAGCTTACTTCTGGGACCAAATAACTATGGCTACACCTTC.

This chain connects TRBV19 to TRBJ2-2; 7 bases fit TRBD1. This CDR3 is built from 15 residues. V lost 5 bases, J lost 6 bases, and 9 bases stayed unmatched. Per germline, CDR1 LNHDA and CDR2 SQIVND (reference sequence). Here the CDR3 reads CASSAQNRGSGELFF. The CDR3 DNA is TGTGCCAGTAGTGCCCAAAACAGGGGATCCGGGGAGCTGTTTTTT.

This sequence joins TRBV7-6 and TRBJ1-5, with no clear D. The V end lost 0 bases, the J end lost 1 base, and 7 bases lay between the germline ends. Germline CDR1 is SGHVS and CDR2 is FNYEAQ. The CDR3 has 15 amino acids. The CDR3 region is CASSLASTSNQPQHF. In DNA, the CDR3 is TGTGCCAGCAGCTTAGCGTCGACCAGCAATCAGCCCCAGCATTTT.

This clone has a single count. The rearrangement links TRBV10-1 to TRBJ1-2; D perhaps matches TRBD1 (5 bases). Trimming removed 11 bases from V and 4 bases from J, with 14 bases in between. Germline CDR1 and CDR2: WNHNN and SYGVQD (reference sequence). This CDR3 contains 12 residues. The CDR3: CALRADSYGYTF. CDR3 in DNA: TGCGCCCTAAGAGCAGACAGCTATGGCTACACCTTC.

The chain recombines TRBV2 with TRBJ2-2; 11 nucleotides match TRBD1. Germline V gene data show CDR1 as SNHLY and CDR2 as FYNNEI. There are 15 residues in the CDR3. After removal of 5 bases from V and 6 bases from J, the junction contained 5 bases not matched to a gene. The CDR3 region is CASSQDRGLAGELFF. In nucleotides, the CDR3 is TGTGCCAGCAGTCAGGACAGGGGGCTAGCCGGGGAGCTGTTTTTT.